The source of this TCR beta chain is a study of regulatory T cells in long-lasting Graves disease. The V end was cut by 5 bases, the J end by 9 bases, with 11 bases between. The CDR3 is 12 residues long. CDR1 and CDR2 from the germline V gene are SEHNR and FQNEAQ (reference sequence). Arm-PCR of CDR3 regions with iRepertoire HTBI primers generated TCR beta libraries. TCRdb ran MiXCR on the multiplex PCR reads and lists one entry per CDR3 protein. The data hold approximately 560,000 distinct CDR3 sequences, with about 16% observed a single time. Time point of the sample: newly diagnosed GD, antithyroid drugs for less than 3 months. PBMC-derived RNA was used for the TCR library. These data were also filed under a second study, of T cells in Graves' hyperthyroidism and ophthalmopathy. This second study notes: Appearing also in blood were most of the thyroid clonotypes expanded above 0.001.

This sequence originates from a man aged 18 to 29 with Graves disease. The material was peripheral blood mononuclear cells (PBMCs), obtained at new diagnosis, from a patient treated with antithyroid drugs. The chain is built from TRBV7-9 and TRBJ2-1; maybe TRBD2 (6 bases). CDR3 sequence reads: CASSQTSTEQFF. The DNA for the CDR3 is TGTGCCAGCAGCCAAACTAGCACTGAGCAGTTCTTC.